What follows are 6 T cell receptor beta chains derived from one specimen sequenced in a study of tumor-infiltrating lymphocytes in primary liver carcinoma. The tissue used was unsorted bulk material of 20-30 mg. RNA and DNA were co-extracted from it with the AllPrep DNA/RNA mini kit. The template, roughly 510 ng total RNA, yielded TCR beta cDNA made with a constant-region primer. Three nested multiplex PCR rounds, a slightly modified ARM-PCR method, built the TCR beta libraries. Forward primers for TRBV1-TRBV30 and a C-beta reverse primer served the first two PCR rounds, at about 10 cycles each. TCRdb analysed the multiplex PCR reads with MiXCR anew, one entry per CDR3 protein. The sample holds 50,000 to 60,000 distinct CDR3 sequences, approximately 80% seen once. Sequenced: liver tumor tissue from sampling region 5. Subset reported: tumor region T5, tumor centre. These receptors came from a man aged 35 to 55 with primary liver carcinoma and hepatitis B virus infection.

As to this clonotype: An end of the junction differs from the germline gene, which may be a read error. The V gene is TRBV14, the J gene TRBJ2-7; TRBD1 agrees at 9 bases. Germline CDR1 SGHDN, CDR2 FVKESK. The CDR3 spans 13 residues. CDR3 loop: CASSRTGAYEQYF. Written as DNA, the CDR3 is TGTGCGAGCAGCCGGACAGGGGCCTACGAGCAGTACTTC.

With respect to this clonotype: Likely a read error: the CDR3 ends without its conserved phenylalanine or tryptophan. The chain joins TRBV6-4 to TRBJ2-3, with TRBD2 identical over 8 bases. CDR3 length: 16 residues. Germline V gene sequence: CDR1 MRHNA, CDR2 SNTAGT. The CDR3 loop is CASSDSQSGSTDMQYS. The CDR3 DNA reads as TGTGCCAGCAGTGACTCACAGAGCGGGAGCACAGATATGCAGTATTCT.

This sequence joins TRBV6-1 and TRBJ2-6; TRBD1 matches at 11 bases. Germline values: CDR1 MNHNS, CDR2 SASEGT. The CDR3 spans 16 residues. Unmatched junction bases numbered 11, after V lost 11 bases and J lost 5 bases. CDR3 in amino acids: CAGIGTGGARANVLTF. The CDR3 nucleotides are TGTGCCGGTATAGGGACAGGGGGTGCTAGGGCCAACGTCCTGACTTTC.

This clonotype showed up many times. This chain links TRBV28 with TRBJ1-1; D remains ambiguous. CDR1 is MDHEN and CDR2 is SYDVKM in the germline V gene. The CDR3 has 13 amino acids. V was cut by 6 bases and J by 2 bases, with 10 bases left in between. DNA of the CDR3: TGTGCCAGCAGAGTCCTAGTTAACACTGAAGCTTTCTTT. This encodes CASRVLVNTEAFF.

A word on this clonotype: The missing conserved phenylalanine or tryptophan at the end of this CDR3 makes a read error likely. The chain employs TRBV6-2 or TRBV6-3 and TRBJ2-7; no definite D call. This CDR3 spans 14 amino acids. Germline V gene lookup returns CDR1 MNHEY and CDR2 SVGEGT. CDR3 nucleotide sequence: TGTGCCAGCAGTCAAAAGACGGAGCCCTACGAACAGTACTGC. Amino acids: CASSQKTEPYEQYC.

In the case of this clonotype: Germline is not matched at one junction end, which may reflect a read error. The V call is TRBV5-1, the J call TRBJ2-7; perhaps TRBD2 as D (5 bases). CDR3 length: 13 amino acids. CDR1 is SGHRS and CDR2 is YFSETQ in the germline V gene. For the CDR3, the DNA is TGCGCCAGCTCGGAGAGCGGCTCCTACGAGCTGTACTTC. Translation gives CASSESGSYELYF.